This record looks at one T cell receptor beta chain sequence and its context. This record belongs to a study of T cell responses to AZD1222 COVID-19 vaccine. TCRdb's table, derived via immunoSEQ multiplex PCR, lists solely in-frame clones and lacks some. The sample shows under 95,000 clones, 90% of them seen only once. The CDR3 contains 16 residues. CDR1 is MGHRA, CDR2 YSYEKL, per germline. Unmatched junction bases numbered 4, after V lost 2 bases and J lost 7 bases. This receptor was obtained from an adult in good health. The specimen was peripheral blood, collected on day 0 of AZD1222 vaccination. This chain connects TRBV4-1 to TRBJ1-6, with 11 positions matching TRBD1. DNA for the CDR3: TGCGCCAGCAGCCAACCGGACAGGGGGCGGAATTCACCCCTCCACTTT. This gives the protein CASSQPDRGRNSPLHF.